The clone carrying this T cell receptor (beta chain) was counted between two and nine times. CDR1 and CDR2 from the germline V gene are LGHDT and YNNKEL (reference sequence). Trimming at V came to 7 bases and at J to 5 bases, leaving 11 bases not matched to a gene. The CDR3 runs to 15 residues. Each CDR3 protein is one row after TCRdb ran MiXCR on the RT-PCR reads. The sample includes hundreds of thousands of distinct CDR3 sequences, approximately 14% of them seen just once. The specimen sequenced was memory CD4+ T cells from blood. The TCR sequence derives from a female donor in good health, serving as a healthy control. The chain employs TRBV3-1 and TRBJ2-7; 10 positions agree with TRBD2. Here the CDR3 DNA reads TGTGCCAGCACCCCAGCGGGACTAGCGAACCACGAGCAGTACTTC. This gives the protein CASTPAGLANHEQYF.